One TCR beta chain is described in this entry. This sample was included in a study of lymphopenia after photon versus proton radiotherapy. Germline assignment: CDR1 LNHDA and CDR2 SQIVND (reference sequence). Between the trimmed V and J ends, which lost 7 bases and 2 bases, there was a span of 8 bases. The CDR3 runs to 12 residues. Assay used: immunoSEQ multiplex PCR; TCRdb lists only in-frame clones, some missing. Of under 35,000 clones detected, over 75% appear once; the ten largest clones hold 14%. Here the sequenced sample was peripheral blood, taken from a patient treated with proton-based radiotherapy. The source of this sequence is a woman between 70 and 85 years old with pancreatic cancer. The chain links TRBV19 to TRBJ1-1; D gene ambiguous. The chain's CDR3 is CASKQVNTEAFF. The CDR3 DNA sequence: TGTGCCAGTAAGCAAGTAAACACTGAAGCTTTCTTT.